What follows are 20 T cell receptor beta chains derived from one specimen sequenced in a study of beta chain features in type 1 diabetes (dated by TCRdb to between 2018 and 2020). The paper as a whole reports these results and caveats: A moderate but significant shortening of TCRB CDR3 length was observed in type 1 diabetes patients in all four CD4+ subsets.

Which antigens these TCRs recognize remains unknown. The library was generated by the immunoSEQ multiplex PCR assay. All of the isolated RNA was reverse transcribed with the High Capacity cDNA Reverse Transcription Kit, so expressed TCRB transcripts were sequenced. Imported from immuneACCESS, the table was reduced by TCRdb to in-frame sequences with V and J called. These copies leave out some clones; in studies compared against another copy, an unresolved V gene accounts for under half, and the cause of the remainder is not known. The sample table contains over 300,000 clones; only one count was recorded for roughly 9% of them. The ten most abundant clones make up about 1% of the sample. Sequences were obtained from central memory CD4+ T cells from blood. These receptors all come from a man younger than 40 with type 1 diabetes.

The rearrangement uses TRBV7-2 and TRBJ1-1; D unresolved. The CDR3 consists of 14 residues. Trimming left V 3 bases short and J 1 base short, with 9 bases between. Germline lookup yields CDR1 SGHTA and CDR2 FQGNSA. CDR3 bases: TGTGCCAGCAGCTTTGGGTCACCGAACACTGAAGCTTTCTTT. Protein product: CASSFGSPNTEAFF.

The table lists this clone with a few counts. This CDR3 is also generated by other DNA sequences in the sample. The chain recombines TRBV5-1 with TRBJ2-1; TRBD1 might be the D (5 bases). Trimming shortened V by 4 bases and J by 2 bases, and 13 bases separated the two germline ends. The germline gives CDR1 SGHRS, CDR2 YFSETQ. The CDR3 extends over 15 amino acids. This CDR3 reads CASSPGQGAYNEQFF. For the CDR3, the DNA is TGCGCCAGCAGCCCCGGGCAGGGCGCCTACAATGAGCAGTTCTTC.

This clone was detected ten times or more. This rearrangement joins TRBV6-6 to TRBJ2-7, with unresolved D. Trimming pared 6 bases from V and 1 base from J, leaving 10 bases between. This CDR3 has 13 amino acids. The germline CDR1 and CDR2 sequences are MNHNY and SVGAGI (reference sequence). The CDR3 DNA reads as TGTGCCAGCAGAATCCAGGCGTCCTACGAGCAGTACTTC. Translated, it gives CASRIQASYEQYF.

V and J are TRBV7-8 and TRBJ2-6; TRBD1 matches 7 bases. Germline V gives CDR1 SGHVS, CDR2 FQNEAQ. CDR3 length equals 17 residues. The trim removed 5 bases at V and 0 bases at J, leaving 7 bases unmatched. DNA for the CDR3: TGTGCCAGCAGCCTCTTAGGGACAGCCTCTGGGGCCAACGTCCTGACTTTC. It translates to CASSLLGTASGANVLTF. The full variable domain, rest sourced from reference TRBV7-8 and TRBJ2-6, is GAGVSQSPRYKVAKRGQDVALRCDPISGHVSLFWYQQALGQGPEFLTYFQNEAQLDKSGLPSDRFFAERPEGSVSTLKIQRTQQEDSAVYLCASSLLGTASGANVLTFGAGSRLTVL.

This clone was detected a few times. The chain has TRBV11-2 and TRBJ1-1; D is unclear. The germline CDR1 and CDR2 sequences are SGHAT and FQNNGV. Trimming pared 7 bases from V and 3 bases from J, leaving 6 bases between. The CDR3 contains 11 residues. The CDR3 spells CASTFYTEAFF. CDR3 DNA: TGTGCCAGCACCTTCTACACTGAAGCTTTCTTT.

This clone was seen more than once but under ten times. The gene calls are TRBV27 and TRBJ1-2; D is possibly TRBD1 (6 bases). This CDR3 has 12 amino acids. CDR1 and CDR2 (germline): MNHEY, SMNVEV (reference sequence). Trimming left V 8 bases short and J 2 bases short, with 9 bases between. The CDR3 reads CASADRNYGYTF. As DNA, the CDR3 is TGTGCCAGCGCGGACAGAAACTATGGCTACACCTTC.

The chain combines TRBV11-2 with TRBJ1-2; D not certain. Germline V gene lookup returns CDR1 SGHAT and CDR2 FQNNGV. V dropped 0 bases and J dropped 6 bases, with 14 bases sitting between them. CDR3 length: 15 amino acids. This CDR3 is CASSLEFGVGNGYTF. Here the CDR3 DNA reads TGTGCCAGCAGCTTAGAATTTGGGGTTGGGAATGGCTACACCTTC.

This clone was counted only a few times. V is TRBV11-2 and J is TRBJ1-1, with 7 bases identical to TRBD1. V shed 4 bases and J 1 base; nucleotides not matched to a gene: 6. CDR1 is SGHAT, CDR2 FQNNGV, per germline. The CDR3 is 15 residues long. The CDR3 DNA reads TGTGCCAGCAGCTCCGCCCGGACAGGGAACACTGAAGCTTTCTTT. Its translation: CASSSARTGNTEAFF.

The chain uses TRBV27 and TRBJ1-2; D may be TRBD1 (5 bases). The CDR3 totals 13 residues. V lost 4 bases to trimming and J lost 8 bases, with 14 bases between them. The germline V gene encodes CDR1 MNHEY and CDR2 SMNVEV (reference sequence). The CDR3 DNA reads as TGTGCCAGCAGTTCCACGGGGACGTGGGGCTACACCTTC. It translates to CASSSTGTWGYTF.

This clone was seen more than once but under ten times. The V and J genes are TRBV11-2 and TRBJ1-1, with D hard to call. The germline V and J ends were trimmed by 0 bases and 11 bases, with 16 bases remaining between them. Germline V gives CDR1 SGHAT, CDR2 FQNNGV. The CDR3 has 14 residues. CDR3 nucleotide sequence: TGTGCCAGCAGCTTAGAGTGGGGTCGGGGTGGCGCTTTCTTT. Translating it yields CASSLEWGRGGAFF.

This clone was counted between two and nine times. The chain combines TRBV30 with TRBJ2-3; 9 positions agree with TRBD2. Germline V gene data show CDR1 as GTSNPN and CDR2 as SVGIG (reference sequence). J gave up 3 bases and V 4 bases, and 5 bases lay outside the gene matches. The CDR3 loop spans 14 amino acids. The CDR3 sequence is CAWMRGGATDTQYF. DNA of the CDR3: TGTGCCTGGATGCGCGGGGGGGCAACAGATACGCAGTATTTT.

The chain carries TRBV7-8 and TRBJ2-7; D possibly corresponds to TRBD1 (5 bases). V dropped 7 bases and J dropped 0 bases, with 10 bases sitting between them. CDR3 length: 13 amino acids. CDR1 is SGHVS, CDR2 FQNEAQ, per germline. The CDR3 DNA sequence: TGTGCCAGCAAGGGGCAGACCTCCTACGAGCAGTACTTC. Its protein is CASKGQTSYEQYF.

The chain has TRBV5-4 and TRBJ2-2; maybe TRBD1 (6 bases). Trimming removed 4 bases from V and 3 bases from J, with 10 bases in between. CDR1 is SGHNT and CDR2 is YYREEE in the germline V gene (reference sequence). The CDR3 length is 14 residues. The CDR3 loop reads CASSQGGDTGELFF. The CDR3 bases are TGTGCCAGCAGCCAAGGGGGTGACACCGGGGAGCTGTTTTTT.

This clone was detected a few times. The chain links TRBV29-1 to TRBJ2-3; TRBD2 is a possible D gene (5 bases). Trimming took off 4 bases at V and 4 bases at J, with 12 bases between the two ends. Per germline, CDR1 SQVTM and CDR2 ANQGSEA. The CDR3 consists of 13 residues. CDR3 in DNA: TGCAGCGTTGCGGGGTCAGTGTCAGATACGCAGTATTTT. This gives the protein CSVAGSVSDTQYF.

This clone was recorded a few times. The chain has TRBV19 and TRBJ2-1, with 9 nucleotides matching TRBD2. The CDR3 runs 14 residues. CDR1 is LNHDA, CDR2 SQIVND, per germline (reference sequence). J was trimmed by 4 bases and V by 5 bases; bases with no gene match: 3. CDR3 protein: CASSAGGTYNEQFF. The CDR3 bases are TGTGCCAGTAGTGCGGGGGGGACGTACAATGAGCAGTTCTTC.

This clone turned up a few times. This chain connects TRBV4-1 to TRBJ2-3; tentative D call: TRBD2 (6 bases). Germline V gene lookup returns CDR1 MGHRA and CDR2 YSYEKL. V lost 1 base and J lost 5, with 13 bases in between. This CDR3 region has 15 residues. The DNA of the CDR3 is TGCGCCAGCAGCCAAGGGGCGGTCGGGGGAGATACGCAGTATTTT. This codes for CASSQGAVGGDTQYF.

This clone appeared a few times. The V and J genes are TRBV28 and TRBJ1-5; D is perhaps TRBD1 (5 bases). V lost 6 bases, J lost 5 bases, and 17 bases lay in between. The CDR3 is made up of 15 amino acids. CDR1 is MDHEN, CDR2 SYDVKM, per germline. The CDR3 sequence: CASSPQTGTYQPQHF. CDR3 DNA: TGTGCCAGCAGCCCCCAAACCGGGACTTATCAGCCCCAGCATTTT.

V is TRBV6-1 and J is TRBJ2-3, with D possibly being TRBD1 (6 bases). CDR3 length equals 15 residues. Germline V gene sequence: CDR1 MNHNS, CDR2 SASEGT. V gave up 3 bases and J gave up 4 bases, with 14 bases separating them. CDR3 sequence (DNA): TGTGCCAGCAGTGAGGGGACACCAGGCGCAGATACGCAGTATTTT. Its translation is CASSEGTPGADTQYF.

CDR3: CAISEDRVGYTF. The CDR3, as DNA: TGTGCCATCTCTGAGGACAGGGTTGGCTACACCTTC. This chain links TRBV6-1 with TRBJ1-2; 8 nucleotides agree with TRBD1. V shed 10 bases and J 7 bases; nucleotides not matched to a gene: 8. The CDR3 is 12 amino acids. In germline, CDR1 is MNHNS, CDR2 SASEGT.

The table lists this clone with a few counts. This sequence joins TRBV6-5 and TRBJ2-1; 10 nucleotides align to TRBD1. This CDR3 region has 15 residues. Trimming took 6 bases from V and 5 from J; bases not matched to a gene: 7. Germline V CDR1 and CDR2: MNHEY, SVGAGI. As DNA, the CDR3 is TGTGCCAGCAGCCCGGGACAGGGGATAAACAATGAGCAGTTCTTC. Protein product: CASSPGQGINNEQFF.